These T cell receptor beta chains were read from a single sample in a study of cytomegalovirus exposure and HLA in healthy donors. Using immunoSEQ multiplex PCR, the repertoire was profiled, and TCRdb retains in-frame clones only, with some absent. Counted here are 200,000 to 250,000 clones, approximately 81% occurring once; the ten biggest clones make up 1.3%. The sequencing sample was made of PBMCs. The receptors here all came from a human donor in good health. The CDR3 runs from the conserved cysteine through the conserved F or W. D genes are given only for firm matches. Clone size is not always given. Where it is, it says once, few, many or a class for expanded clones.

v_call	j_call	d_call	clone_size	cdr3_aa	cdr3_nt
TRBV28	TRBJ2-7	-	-	CASRNLTVISHEQYF	TGTGCCAGTAGAAACCTGACAGTCATAAGCCACGAGCAGTACTTC
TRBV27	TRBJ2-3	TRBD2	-	CASGRAGLAGFTDTQYF	TGTGCCAGCGGGCGGGCGGGACTAGCGGGATTCACAGATACGCAGTATTTT
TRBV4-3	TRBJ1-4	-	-	CASSQEQGRGKLFF	TGCGCCAGCAGCCAAGAGCAGGGGCGAGGCAAACTGTTTTTT
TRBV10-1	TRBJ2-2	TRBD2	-	CASSEGAGGIDGELFF	TGCGCCAGCAGTGAAGGCGCGGGAGGGATTGACGGGGAGCTGTTTTTT
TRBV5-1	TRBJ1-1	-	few	CASSLGGSTEAFF	TGCGCCAGCAGCTTGGGAGGGAGCACTGAAGCTTTCTTT
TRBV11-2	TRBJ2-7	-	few	CATQREDTSFYEQYF	TGTGCCACCCAGAGGGAGGACACCTCCTTCTACGAGCAGTACTTC
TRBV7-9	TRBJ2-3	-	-	CASSLSRFSTDTQYF	TGTGCCAGCAGCTTATCGCGGTTTAGCACAGATACGCAGTATTTT
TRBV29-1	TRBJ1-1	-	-	CSVGADFYTEAFF	TGCAGCGTTGGGGCGGACTTTTACACTGAAGCTTTCTTT
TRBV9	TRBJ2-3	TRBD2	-	CASSVATGSGVGDTQYF	TGTGCCAGCAGCGTAGCTACGGGGAGCGGGGTGGGAGATACGCAGTATTTT
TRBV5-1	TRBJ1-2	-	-	CASSRAGYGYTF	TGCGCCAGCAGCCGGGCAGGGTATGGCTACACCTTC
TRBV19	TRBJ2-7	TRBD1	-	CASSSWTGRTYEQYF	TGTGCCAGTAGTTCCTGGACAGGAAGAACCTACGAGCAGTACTTC
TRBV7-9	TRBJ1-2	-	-	CASSLGGGIMGRGYTF	TGTGCCAGCAGCTTAGGTGGGGGGATAATGGGACGCGGCTACACCTTC
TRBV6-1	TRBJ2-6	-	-	CASHSGANVLTF	TGTGCCAGTCACTCTGGGGCCAACGTCCTGACTTTC
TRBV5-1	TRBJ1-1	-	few	CASSLVGVLGNTEAFF	TGCGCCAGCAGCTTGGTCGGAGTGTTGGGGAACACTGAAGCTTTCTTT
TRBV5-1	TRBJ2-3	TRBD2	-	CASTGRGGLAASTDTQYF	TGCGCCAGCACCGGGAGGGGGGGACTAGCGGCTAGCACAGATACGCAGTATTTT
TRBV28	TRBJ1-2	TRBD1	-	CASSTRQGSFNYGYTF	TGTGCCAGCAGTACCAGACAGGGATCTTTTAACTATGGCTACACCTTC
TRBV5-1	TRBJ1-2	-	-	CASSAMVLSNYGYTF	TGCGCCAGCAGCGCTATGGTTCTTTCTAACTATGGCTACACCTTC
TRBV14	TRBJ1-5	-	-	CASSQGLGEPQHF	TGTGCCAGCAGCCAGGGACTTGGGGAGCCCCAGCATTTT
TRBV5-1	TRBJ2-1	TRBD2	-	CASSRRSGSSDEQFF	TGCGCCAGCAGCCGCCGAAGCGGGAGTTCGGATGAGCAGTTCTTC
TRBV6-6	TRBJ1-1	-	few	CASRTTGGWNTEAFF	TGTGCCAGCAGGACCACGGGGGGTTGGAACACTGAAGCTTTCTTT
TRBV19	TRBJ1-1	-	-	CATMLAGFGTEAFF	TGTGCCACCATGCTCGCAGGGTTTGGCACTGAAGCTTTCTTT
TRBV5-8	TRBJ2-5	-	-	CASAPRALQETQYF	TGTGCCAGCGCTCCCCGCGCCTTACAAGAGACCCAGTACTTC